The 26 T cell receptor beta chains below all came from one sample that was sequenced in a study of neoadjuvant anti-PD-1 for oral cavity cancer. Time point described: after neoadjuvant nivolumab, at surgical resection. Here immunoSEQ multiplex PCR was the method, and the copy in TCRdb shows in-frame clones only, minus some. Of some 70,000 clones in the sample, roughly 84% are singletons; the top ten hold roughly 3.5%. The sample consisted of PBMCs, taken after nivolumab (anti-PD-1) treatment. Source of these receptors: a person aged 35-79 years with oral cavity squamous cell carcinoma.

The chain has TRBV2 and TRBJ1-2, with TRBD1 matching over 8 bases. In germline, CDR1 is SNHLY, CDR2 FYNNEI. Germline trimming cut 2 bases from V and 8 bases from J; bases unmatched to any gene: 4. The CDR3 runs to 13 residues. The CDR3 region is CASSEQGARGYTF. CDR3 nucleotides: TGTGCCAGCAGTGAACAGGGGGCGCGAGGCTACACCTTC.

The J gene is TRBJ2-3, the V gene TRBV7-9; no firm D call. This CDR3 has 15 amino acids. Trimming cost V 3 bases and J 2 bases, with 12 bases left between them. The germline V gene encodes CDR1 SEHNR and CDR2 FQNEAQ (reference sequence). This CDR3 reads CASSLGTQITDTQYF. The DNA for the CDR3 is TGTGCCAGCAGCTTGGGAACGCAAATCACAGATACGCAGTATTTT.

CDR3 nucleotides: TGTGCCAGTAGCGTGGAGAGGGCTTCCACAGATACGCAGTATTTT. This gives the protein CASSVERASTDTQYF. This chain connects TRBV19 to TRBJ2-3; TRBD2 is a possible D gene (5 bases). The CDR3 sequence is 15 residues long. The germline V and J ends were trimmed by 6 bases and 2 bases, with 15 bases remaining between them. The germline V gene has CDR1 LNHDA and CDR2 SQIVND (reference sequence).

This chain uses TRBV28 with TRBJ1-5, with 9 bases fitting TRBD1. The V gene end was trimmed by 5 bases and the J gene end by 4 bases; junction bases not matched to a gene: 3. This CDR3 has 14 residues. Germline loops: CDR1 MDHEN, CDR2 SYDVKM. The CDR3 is CASSPGTGNQPQHF. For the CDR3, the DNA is TGTGCCAGCAGTCCCGGGACAGGGAATCAGCCCCAGCATTTT.

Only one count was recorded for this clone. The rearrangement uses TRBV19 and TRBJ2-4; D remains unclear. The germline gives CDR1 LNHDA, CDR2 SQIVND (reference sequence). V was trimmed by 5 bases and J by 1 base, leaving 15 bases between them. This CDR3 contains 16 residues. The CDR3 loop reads CASSLQEIGAKNIQYF. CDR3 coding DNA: TGTGCCAGTAGTCTCCAGGAGATAGGGGCCAAAAACATTCAGTACTTC.

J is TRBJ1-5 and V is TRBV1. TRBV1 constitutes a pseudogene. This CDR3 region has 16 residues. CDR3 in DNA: TGCACCAGCAGCCAAGTAGCGTCCGCCCTCAATCAGCCCCAGCATTTT. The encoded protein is CTSSQVASALNQPQHF.

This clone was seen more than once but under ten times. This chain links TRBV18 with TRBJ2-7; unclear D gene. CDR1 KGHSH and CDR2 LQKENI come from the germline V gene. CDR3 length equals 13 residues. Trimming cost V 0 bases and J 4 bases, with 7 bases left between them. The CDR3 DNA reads TGTGCCAGCTCACCACCGGCAGTTTACGAGCAGTACTTC. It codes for CASSPPAVYEQYF.

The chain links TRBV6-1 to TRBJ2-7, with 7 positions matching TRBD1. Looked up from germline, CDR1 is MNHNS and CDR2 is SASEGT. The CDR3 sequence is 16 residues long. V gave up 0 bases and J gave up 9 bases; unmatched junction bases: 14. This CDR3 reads CASSEAQGQRFVAQYF. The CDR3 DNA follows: TGTGCCAGCAGTGAAGCGCAGGGACAGCGCTTTGTAGCGCAGTACTTC.

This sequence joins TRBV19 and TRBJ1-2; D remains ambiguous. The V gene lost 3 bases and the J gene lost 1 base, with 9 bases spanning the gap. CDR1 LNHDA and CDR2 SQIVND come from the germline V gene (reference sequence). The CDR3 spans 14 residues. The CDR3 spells CASSIPQVNYGYTF. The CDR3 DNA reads TGTGCCAGTAGTATCCCGCAGGTTAACTATGGCTACACCTTC.

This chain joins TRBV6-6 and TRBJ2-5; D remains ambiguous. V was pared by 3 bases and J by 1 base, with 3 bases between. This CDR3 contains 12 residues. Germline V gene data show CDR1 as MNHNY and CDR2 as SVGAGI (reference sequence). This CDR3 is CASSYAQETQYF. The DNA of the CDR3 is TGTGCCAGCAGTTATGCCCAAGAGACCCAGTACTTC.

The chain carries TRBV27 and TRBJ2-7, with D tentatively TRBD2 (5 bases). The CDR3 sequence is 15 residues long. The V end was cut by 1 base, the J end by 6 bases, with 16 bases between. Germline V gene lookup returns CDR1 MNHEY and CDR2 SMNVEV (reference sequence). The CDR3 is CASSLLRVPYGEQYF. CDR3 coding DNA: TGTGCCAGCAGTTTATTGAGGGTACCTTATGGCGAGCAGTACTTC.

CDR3 sequence: CASSSSGTLYSYEQYF. In nucleotides, the CDR3 is TGTGCCAGTAGTAGTTCCGGGACACTATACTCCTACGAGCAGTACTTC. The chain combines TRBV19 with TRBJ2-7; a possible D gene is TRBD1 (6 bases). Germline V gene lookup returns CDR1 LNHDA and CDR2 SQIVND (reference sequence). The CDR3 covers 16 residues. V lost 4 bases and J 0 bases, leaving 16 bases between the germline ends.

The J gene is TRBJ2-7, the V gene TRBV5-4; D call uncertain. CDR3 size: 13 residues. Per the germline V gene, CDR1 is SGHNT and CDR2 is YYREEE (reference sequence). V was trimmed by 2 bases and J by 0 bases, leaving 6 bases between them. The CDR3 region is CASSFPGSYEQYF. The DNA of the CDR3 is TGTGCCAGCAGCTTTCCCGGCTCCTACGAGCAGTACTTC.

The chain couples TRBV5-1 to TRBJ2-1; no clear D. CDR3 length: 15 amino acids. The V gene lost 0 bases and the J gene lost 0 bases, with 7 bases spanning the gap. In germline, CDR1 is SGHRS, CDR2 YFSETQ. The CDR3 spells CASSLAESSYNEQFF. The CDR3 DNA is TGCGCCAGCAGCTTGGCGGAGAGCTCCTACAATGAGCAGTTCTTC.

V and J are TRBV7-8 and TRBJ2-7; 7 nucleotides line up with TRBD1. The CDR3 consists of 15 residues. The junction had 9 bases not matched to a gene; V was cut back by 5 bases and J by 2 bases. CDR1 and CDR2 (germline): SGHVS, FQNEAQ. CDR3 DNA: TGTGCCAGCAGCCCTAGGGGGCCGCGGACCTACGAGCAGTACTTC. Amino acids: CASSPRGPRTYEQYF.

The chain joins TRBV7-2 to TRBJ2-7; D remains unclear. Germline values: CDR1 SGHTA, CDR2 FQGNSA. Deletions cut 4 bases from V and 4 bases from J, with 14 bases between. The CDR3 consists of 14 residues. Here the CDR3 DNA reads TGTGCCAGCAGCTCCTTCGTGGGCTCTTACGAGCAGTACTTC. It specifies CASSSFVGSYEQYF. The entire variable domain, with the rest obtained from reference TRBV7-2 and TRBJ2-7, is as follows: GAGVSQSPSNKVTEKGKDVELRCDPISGHTALYWYRQSLGQGLEFLIYFQGNSAPDKSGLPSDRFSAERTGGSVSTLTIQRTQQEDSAVYLCASSSFVGSYEQYFGPGTRLTVT.

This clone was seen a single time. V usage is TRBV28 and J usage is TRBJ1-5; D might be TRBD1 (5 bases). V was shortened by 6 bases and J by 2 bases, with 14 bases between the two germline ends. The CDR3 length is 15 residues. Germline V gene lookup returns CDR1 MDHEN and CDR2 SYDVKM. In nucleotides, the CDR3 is TGTGCCAGCAGCCAATACCAGGGCGGCAATCAGCCCCAGCATTTT. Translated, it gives CASSQYQGGNQPQHF.

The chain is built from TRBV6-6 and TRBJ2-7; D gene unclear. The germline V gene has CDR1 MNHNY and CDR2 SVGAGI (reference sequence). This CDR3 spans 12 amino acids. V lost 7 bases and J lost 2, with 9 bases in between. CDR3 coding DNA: TGTGCCAGCACTTCACAGACCTACGAGCAGTACTTC. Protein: CASTSQTYEQYF.

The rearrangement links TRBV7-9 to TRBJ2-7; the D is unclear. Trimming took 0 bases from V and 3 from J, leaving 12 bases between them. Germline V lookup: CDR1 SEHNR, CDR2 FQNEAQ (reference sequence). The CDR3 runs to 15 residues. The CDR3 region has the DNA TGTGCCAGCAGCTTAGCCCCTCAAGGGATCTACGAGCAGTACTTC. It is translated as CASSLAPQGIYEQYF. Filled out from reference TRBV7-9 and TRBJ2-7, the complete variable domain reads DTGVSQNPRHKITKRGQNVTFRCDPISEHNRLYWYRQTLGQGPEFLTYFQNEAQLEKSRLLSDRFSAERPKGSFSTLEIQRTEQGDSAMYLCASSLAPQGIYEQYFGPGTRLTVT.

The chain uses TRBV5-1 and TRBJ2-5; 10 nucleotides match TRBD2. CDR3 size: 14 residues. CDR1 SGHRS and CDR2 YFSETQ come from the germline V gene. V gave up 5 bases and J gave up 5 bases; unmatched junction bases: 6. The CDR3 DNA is TGCGCCAGCAGGAAATCTAGCGGGAGTGAGACCCAGTACTTC. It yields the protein CASRKSSGSETQYF. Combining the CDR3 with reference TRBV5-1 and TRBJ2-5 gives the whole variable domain KAGVTQTPRYLIKTRGQQVTLSCSPISGHRSVSWYQQTPGQGLQFLFEYFSETQRNKGNFPGRFSGRQFSNSRSEMNVSTLELGDSALYLCASRKSSGSETQYFGPGTRLLVL.

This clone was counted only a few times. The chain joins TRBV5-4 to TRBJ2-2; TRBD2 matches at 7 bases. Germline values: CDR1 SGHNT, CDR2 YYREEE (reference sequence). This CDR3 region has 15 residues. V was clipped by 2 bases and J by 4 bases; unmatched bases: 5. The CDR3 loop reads CASSFSGSFTGELFF. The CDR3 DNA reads TGTGCCAGCAGCTTTAGCGGGTCATTCACCGGGGAGCTGTTTTTT.

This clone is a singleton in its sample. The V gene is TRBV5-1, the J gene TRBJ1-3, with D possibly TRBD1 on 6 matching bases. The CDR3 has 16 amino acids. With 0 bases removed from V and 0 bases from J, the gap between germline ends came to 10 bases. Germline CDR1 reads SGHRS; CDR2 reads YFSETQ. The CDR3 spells CASSLEGDLSGNTIYF. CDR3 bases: TGCGCCAGCAGCTTGGAGGGGGACCTCTCTGGAAACACCATATATTTT.

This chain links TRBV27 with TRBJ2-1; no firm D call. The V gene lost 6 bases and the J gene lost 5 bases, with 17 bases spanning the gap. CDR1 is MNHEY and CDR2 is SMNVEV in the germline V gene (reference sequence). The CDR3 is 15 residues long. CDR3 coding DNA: TGTGCCAGCAGCCCCCTCCCCTGGCCAAACAATGAGCAGTTCTTC. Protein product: CASSPLPWPNNEQFF.

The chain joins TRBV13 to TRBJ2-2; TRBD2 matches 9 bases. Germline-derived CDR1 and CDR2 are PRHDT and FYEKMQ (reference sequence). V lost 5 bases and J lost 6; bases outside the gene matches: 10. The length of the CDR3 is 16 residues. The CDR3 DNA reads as TGTGCCAGCAGCAATTGGACTAGCGCAAGGCCCGGGGAGCTGTTTTTT. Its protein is CASSNWTSARPGELFF.

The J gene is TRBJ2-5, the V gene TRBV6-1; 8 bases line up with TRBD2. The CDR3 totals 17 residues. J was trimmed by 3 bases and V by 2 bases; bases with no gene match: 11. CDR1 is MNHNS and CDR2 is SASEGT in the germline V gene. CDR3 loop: CASSEYPGGSGKETQYF. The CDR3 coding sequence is TGTGCCAGCAGTGAATATCCTGGAGGTAGCGGGAAAGAGACCCAGTACTTC.

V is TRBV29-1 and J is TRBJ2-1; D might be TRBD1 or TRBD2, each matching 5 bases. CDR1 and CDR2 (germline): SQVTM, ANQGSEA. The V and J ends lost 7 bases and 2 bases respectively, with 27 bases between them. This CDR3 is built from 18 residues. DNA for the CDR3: TGCAGCGGAAGACCAACTCTAAACGCCGGGGCGGCCTACAATGAGCAGTTCTTC. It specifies CSGRPTLNAGAAYNEQFF.